This T cell receptor beta chain was captured by sequencing in a study of vaccination and CD4 T cells after COVID-19. The study sequenced cultured CD4+ T cell DNA using the Oncomine TCR Beta short-read assay. Genomic DNA from cultured CD4+ T cells was extracted. TCRdb re-derived calls from the PCR reads in MiXCR, one entry per CDR3 protein. The data show 10,000 or so distinct CDR3 sequences, 30% to 40% seen once. Treatment defined: approximately nine-day PBMC culture with coronavirus spike peptide pools or control peptides (ViraFEST assay). CD4+ T lymphocytes from the unexposed donor were collected before the COVID-19 pandemic (2011-2018). When enough cells were available, unexposed-donor CD4+ T cells were probed with SARS-CoV-2 S/N and four cold-coronavirus spikes. This clonotype has a handful of counts. Its antigen is unknown. Looked up from germline, CDR1 is SGHTA and CDR2 is FQGNSA. V dropped 5 bases and J dropped 4; count of bases not matched to a gene: 8. The CDR3 contains 15 residues.

The chain uses TRBV7-2 and TRBJ1-3; 7 bases map to TRBD1. The receptor's source is a human donor in good health. The sequencing sample was made of CD4+ T cells from blood, cultured in vitro. CDR3 bases: TGTGCCAGCAGCGTAAGACAGGGTTCAGGAAACACCATATATTTT. It translates to CASSVRQGSGNTIYF.